The T cell receptor (beta chain) described here comes from a study of metastatic and nonmetastatic thyroid tumors. From germline, CDR1 is LNHDA and CDR2 SQIVND (reference sequence). The CDR3 extends over 14 amino acids. How the authors handled the data: The study took CDR3 differences across clinicopathological groups and made a distant-metastasis classifier for papillary thyroid cancer from them. TCRdb re-called clones via MiXCR from the PCR reads. The V and J calls here are based on TCRdb, not the publication. The sample holds about 43,000 clones; roughly 3.1% are singletons and the top ten take roughly a tenth. Until they underwent thyroid surgery, no patient had received any treatment. This clone was counted ten times or more. A much larger clonotype is one base distant, so this may be a read error.

What was sequenced was blood. The chain couples TRBV19 to TRBJ2-2; D gene ambiguous. The receptor comes from a female donor with papillary thyroid cancer or a benign thyroid nodule (not recorded which). Some clones in this sample may be carry-over from other donors' samples. CDR3 sequence reads: CANSARRNTGELFF. For the CDR3, the DNA is TGTGCCAATAGTGCGAGGAGGAACACCGGGGAGCTGTTTTTT.